This TCR beta chain comes out of a study of identifying expanded T cells in peripheral blood. Collection occurred without any documented infections or immune events in donors. The count of this clone is one. Its specificity is not known. Germline V CDR1 and CDR2: SGHRS, YFSETQ. The CDR3 has 14 residues. Trimming removed 4 bases from V and 5 bases from J; junction bases left unmatched: 4. Study results and limitations: Over around two and four weeks, about 15 and 18 clones changed, versus roughly 1.1 between replicates. Clone count variance between roughly two-week samples rose with total template count.

Data came from immunoSEQ multiplex PCR; TCRdb stores just in-frame clones and leaves some out. Of 90,000 to 100,000 clones in the sample, about 90% were seen once. Sequencing was performed on blood. This receptor was identified in a person between 18 and 75 years old in good health. J is TRBJ1-5 and V is TRBV5-1, with 9 bases fitting TRBD1. For the CDR3, the DNA is TGCGCCAGCAGCGGGGGACAGGGAGATCAGCCCCAGCATTTT. It specifies CASSGGQGDQPQHF.